The rows below give T cell receptor beta chains drawn from one sample of a study of cytomegalovirus exposure and HLA in healthy donors. TCRdb's table, derived via immunoSEQ multiplex PCR, lists solely in-frame clones and lacks some. The table records fewer than 45,000 clones, approximately 91% of them present only once. The material sequenced was PBMCs. All receptors derive from a woman aged 18-29 years in good health and CMV-seronegative. Each CDR3 is given with its conserved first and last residue. The order of the fields is D gene, V gene, clone size, J gene, CDR3 DNA, CDR3 protein. A D gene is named only where the DNA matches it firmly. A row's size may be missing; if present it is once, few, many or a size class.

D gene: NA; V gene: TRBV6-5; clone size: NA; J gene: TRBJ2-2; CDR3 DNA: TGTGCCAGCAGCGGGAACACCGGGGAGCTGTTTTTT; CDR3 protein: CASSGNTGELFF
D gene: TRBD1; V gene: TRBV5-4; clone size: few; J gene: TRBJ2-5; CDR3 DNA: TGTGCCAGCAGCGCGGACAGGGCAGGGGAGACCCAGTACTTC; CDR3 protein: CASSADRAGETQYF
D gene: NA; V gene: TRBV21-1; clone size: once; J gene: TRBJ1-2; CDR3 DNA: TGTGCCAGCAGCAAAGACCCCGGGACAGGGGTTAGCGACGGCTACACCTTC; CDR3 protein: CASSKDPGTGVSDGYTF
D gene: TRBD1; V gene: TRBV2; clone size: few; J gene: TRBJ2-1; CDR3 DNA: TGTGCCAGCATAGGGACAGGGGCTTTCTACAATGAGCAGTTCTTC; CDR3 protein: CASIGTGAFYNEQFF
D gene: NA; V gene: TRBV14; clone size: NA; J gene: TRBJ2-7; CDR3 DNA: TGTGCCAGCAGCCGGTCTACAGGGTACGAGCAGTACTTC; CDR3 protein: CASSRSTGYEQYF
D gene: NA; V gene: TRBV9; clone size: NA; J gene: TRBJ2-3; CDR3 DNA: TGTGCCAGCAGCGTTCAGGGGAGAACTAGCACAGATACGCAGTATTTT; CDR3 protein: CASSVQGRTSTDTQYF
D gene: TRBD2; V gene: TRBV4-2; clone size: NA; J gene: TRBJ2-1; CDR3 DNA: TGTGCCAGCAAAGTAGCGGGAGTTCCCTACAATGAGCAGTTCTTC; CDR3 protein: CASKVAGVPYNEQFF
D gene: NA; V gene: TRBV6-5; clone size: NA; J gene: TRBJ2-7; CDR3 DNA: TGTGCCAGCACCCGGACACGTCCTTACGAGCAGTACTTC; CDR3 protein: CASTRTRPYEQYF
D gene: NA; V gene: TRBV5-1; clone size: once; J gene: TRBJ2-3; CDR3 DNA: TGCGCCAGCAGCTACGCAGGGTCCAGCACAGATACGCAGTATTTT; CDR3 protein: CASSYAGSSTDTQYF
D gene: TRBD2; V gene: TRBV27; clone size: NA; J gene: TRBJ2-7; CDR3 DNA: TGTGCCAGCAGCAGACGGGAGGGGAGCTACGAGCAGTACTTC; CDR3 protein: CASSRREGSYEQYF
D gene: NA; V gene: TRBV11-2; clone size: NA; J gene: TRBJ2-5; CDR3 DNA: TGTGCCAGCAGCTTAGATGGCCCAACAGAGACCCAGTACTTC; CDR3 protein: CASSLDGPTETQYF
D gene: NA; V gene: TRBV6-1; clone size: NA; J gene: TRBJ1-6; CDR3 DNA: TGTGCCAGCAGTGACATGCTAGCCACCTATAATTCACCCCTCCACTTT; CDR3 protein: CASSDMLATYNSPLHF
D gene: NA; V gene: TRBV12-2; clone size: few; J gene: TRBJ2-7; CDR3 DNA: TGTGCAAGTCGCTTAACCACGAGGGTATCCTACGAGCAGTACTTC; CDR3 protein: CASRLTTRVSYEQYF
D gene: TRBD1; V gene: TRBV5-8; clone size: NA; J gene: TRBJ2-7; CDR3 DNA: TGTGCCAGCAGCTGGGACAGAATGAACGAGCAGTACTTC; CDR3 protein: CASSWDRMNEQYF
D gene: TRBD1; V gene: TRBV28; clone size: few; J gene: TRBJ1-1; CDR3 DNA: TGTGCCAGCAGGGGGGGACAGATCACTGAAGCTTTCTTT; CDR3 protein: CASRGGQITEAFF
D gene: NA; V gene: TRBV5-5; clone size: NA; J gene: TRBJ2-7; CDR3 DNA: TGTGCCAGCAGCTTTAACAGGGTATCCTACGAGCAGTACTTC; CDR3 protein: CASSFNRVSYEQYF
D gene: TRBD1; V gene: TRBV5-4; clone size: NA; J gene: TRBJ2-1; CDR3 DNA: TGTGCCAGCAGCTCCCAGAGGGGGCGGTACAATGAGCAGTTCTTC; CDR3 protein: CASSSQRGRYNEQFF
D gene: TRBD1; V gene: TRBV6-1; clone size: NA; J gene: TRBJ1-5; CDR3 DNA: TGTGCCAGCAGTGAAGGGACAGGGGGGTCTCAGCCCCAGCATTTT; CDR3 protein: CASSEGTGGSQPQHF
D gene: TRBD2; V gene: TRBV5-1; clone size: NA; J gene: TRBJ2-5; CDR3 DNA: TGCGCCAGCAGCTTCCTAGCGGGAGTAGCGGAGACCCAGTACTTC; CDR3 protein: CASSFLAGVAETQYF
D gene: TRBD2; V gene: TRBV9; clone size: NA; J gene: TRBJ2-1; CDR3 DNA: TGTGCCAGCACGTCTAGCGGCTCGGACAATGAGCAGTTCTTC; CDR3 protein: CASTSSGSDNEQFF
D gene: TRBD1; V gene: TRBV15; clone size: once; J gene: TRBJ2-6; CDR3 DNA: TGTGCCACCAGCAGAGGTGGGACAGCCGCCTCTGGGGCCAACGTCCTGACTTTC; CDR3 protein: CATSRGGTAASGANVLTF
D gene: TRBD2; V gene: TRBV9; clone size: NA; J gene: TRBJ2-1; CDR3 DNA: TGTGCCAGCAGCGCTTTACTAGCGGGGCACAATGAGCAGTTCTTC; CDR3 protein: CASSALLAGHNEQFF
D gene: NA; V gene: TRBV21-1; clone size: NA; J gene: TRBJ2-1; CDR3 DNA: TGTGCCAGCAGCAAAAGGGGACAGGGGTATTTTTACGGTATCTACAATGAGCAGTTCTTC; CDR3 protein: CASSKRGQGYFYGIYNEQFF
D gene: TRBD2; V gene: TRBV7-2; clone size: NA; J gene: TRBJ2-1; CDR3 DNA: TGTGCCAGCAGCTTAGTTGGAGGGACTAGCACCTACAATGAGCAGTTCTTC; CDR3 protein: CASSLVGGTSTYNEQFF
D gene: TRBD2; V gene: TRBV4-2; clone size: NA; J gene: TRBJ2-7; CDR3 DNA: TGTGCCAGCAGCCAAGACCCACTAGCGGGAGTTGACTACGAGCAGTACTTC; CDR3 protein: CASSQDPLAGVDYEQYF
D gene: TRBD1; V gene: TRBV28; clone size: NA; J gene: TRBJ1-5; CDR3 DNA: TGTGCCAGCAGTTTGTTGACAGGGGGCGTTCAGCCCCAGCATTTT; CDR3 protein: CASSLLTGGVQPQHF
D gene: NA; V gene: TRBV14; clone size: NA; J gene: TRBJ2-7; CDR3 DNA: TGTGCCAGCAGCCACGTTCAGGGGGCGCGGGAGCGGTACGAGCAGTACTTC; CDR3 protein: CASSHVQGARERYEQYF
D gene: NA; V gene: TRBV18; clone size: NA; J gene: TRBJ1-1; CDR3 DNA: TGTGCCAGCTCACCAGCATCGGTCAGCGGCGACACTGAAGCTTTCTTT; CDR3 protein: CASSPASVSGDTEAFF
D gene: NA; V gene: TRBV6-6; clone size: NA; J gene: TRBJ1-5; CDR3 DNA: TGTACCAGCAGTTACTCGTTAAGCCAGGTCAATCAGCCCCAGCATTTT; CDR3 protein: CTSSYSLSQVNQPQHF
D gene: TRBD1; V gene: TRBV28; clone size: NA; J gene: TRBJ2-3; CDR3 DNA: TGTGCCAGCAGTCGAGACAGGGTCGGTGATACGCAGTATTTT; CDR3 protein: CASSRDRVGDTQYF
D gene: TRBD1; V gene: TRBV4-1; clone size: NA; J gene: TRBJ2-7; CDR3 DNA: TGCGCCAGCAGCCGGGGACAGGGGACCTACGAGCAGTACTTC; CDR3 protein: CASSRGQGTYEQYF
D gene: TRBD1; V gene: TRBV7-3; clone size: NA; J gene: TRBJ1-1; CDR3 DNA: TGTGCCAGCAGCTTAAGGGGACAGGGGGCAGGGTACACTGAAGCTTTCTTT; CDR3 protein: CASSLRGQGAGYTEAFF
D gene: NA; V gene: TRBV6-5; clone size: NA; J gene: TRBJ2-7; CDR3 DNA: TGTGCCAGCACCATGAAAACGGGGTCGAGCAGCGAGCAGTACTTC; CDR3 protein: CASTMKTGSSSEQYF
D gene: NA; V gene: TRBV28; clone size: NA; J gene: TRBJ2-2; CDR3 DNA: TGTGCCAGCAGCCGCGCGGGGCAGTTGAACACCGGGGAGCTGTTTTTT; CDR3 protein: CASSRAGQLNTGELFF
D gene: TRBD1; V gene: TRBV19; clone size: NA; J gene: TRBJ2-3; CDR3 DNA: TGTGCCAGTAGCCGACAGGGATCGCGCCCAGATACGCAGTATTTT; CDR3 protein: CASSRQGSRPDTQYF
D gene: TRBD2; V gene: TRBV28; clone size: NA; J gene: TRBJ2-3; CDR3 DNA: TGTGCCAGCAGTCCCAGACTAGCGGGAGACCCCACAGATACGCAGTATTTT; CDR3 protein: CASSPRLAGDPTDTQYF
D gene: NA; V gene: TRBV6-1; clone size: medium-sized; J gene: TRBJ2-6; CDR3 DNA: TGTGCCAGCAGTGAACAGGCTGCCTCTGGGGCCAACGTCCTGACTTTC; CDR3 protein: CASSEQAASGANVLTF
D gene: TRBD1; V gene: TRBV12-5; clone size: NA; J gene: TRBJ2-7; CDR3 DNA: TGTGCTAGTGGTTTGGTTTCTATCGGACAGGGCAACTACGAGCAGTACTTC; CDR3 protein: CASGLVSIGQGNYEQYF
D gene: TRBD1; V gene: TRBV12-5; clone size: NA; J gene: TRBJ2-7; CDR3 DNA: TGTGCTAGTTGTCGGTATGGGACAGCCTACGAGCAGTACTTC; CDR3 protein: CASCRYGTAYEQYF
D gene: NA; V gene: TRBV9; clone size: NA; J gene: TRBJ2-1; CDR3 DNA: TGTGCCAGCAGCGTAGGTGGCGGAGCCAATGAGCAGTTCTTC; CDR3 protein: CASSVGGGANEQFF
D gene: NA; V gene: TRBV19; clone size: NA; J gene: TRBJ1-5; CDR3 DNA: TGTGCCAGTAGTATTTCTTTCCAGGGGCGCAATCAGCCCCAGCATTTT; CDR3 protein: CASSISFQGRNQPQHF
D gene: NA; V gene: TRBV15; clone size: few; J gene: TRBJ1-1; CDR3 DNA: TGTGCCACCAGCGCCCAACAGGGATTCGACATGAACACTGAAGCTTTCTTT; CDR3 protein: CATSAQQGFDMNTEAFF
D gene: TRBD2; V gene: TRBV7-2; clone size: NA; J gene: TRBJ2-3; CDR3 DNA: TGTGCCAGCAGCTACCGCGGGAGGGCCCGCACAGATACGCAGTATTTT; CDR3 protein: CASSYRGRARTDTQYF
D gene: TRBD1; V gene: TRBV2; clone size: NA; J gene: TRBJ1-1; CDR3 DNA: TGTGCCAGCAGAGAGACAGGGTGGGCCACTGAAGCTTTCTTT; CDR3 protein: CASRETGWATEAFF